Below, 28 T cell receptor beta chains from the same sample are listed, as sequenced in a study of CD8+ T cells in alopecia areata. Treatment noted: oral pan-JAK inhibitor, 5-10 mg twice daily. Extraction of RNA preceded its reverse transcription into cDNA, which served as the sequencing template. Produced via immunoSEQ multiplex PCR; TCRdb's table is partial and in-frame only. The sample carries 150,000 to 200,000 clones, 60% recorded once. Sequenced here: CD4+ T cells sorted from blood, sampled at week 24, from a patient treated with tofacitinib. The source is a human donor with alopecia areata.

The chain recombines TRBV30 with TRBJ2-5; TRBD2 matches at 8 bases. Trimming cost V 5 bases and J 1 base; bases outside gene matches: 9. The CDR3 length is 15 residues. Germline V gene sequence: CDR1 GTSNPN, CDR2 SVGIG (reference sequence). CDR3 region: CAWSPRGDPQETQYF. For the CDR3, the DNA is TGTGCCTGGTCGCCGCGGGGGGATCCCCAAGAGACCCAGTACTTC.

The chain carries TRBV2 and TRBJ1-6; D is ambiguous. Trimming removed 7 bases at V and 8 bases at J, with 9 bases between. This CDR3 spans 12 amino acids. CDR1 is SNHLY, CDR2 FYNNEI, per germline. CDR3 DNA sequence: TGTGCCAGCAACTACAGAGATTCACCCCTCCACTTT. Its protein product is CASNYRDSPLHF.

The CDR3 DNA reads TGTGCCAGCAGCCTCGGGACAGGCGGAGGTCCTGAGCAGTTCTTC. Protein: CASSLGTGGGPEQFF. The chain is built from TRBV7-9 and TRBJ2-1; the match to TRBD1 covers 8 bases. With V trimmed by 5 bases and J by 9 bases, 12 bases remained unmatched. CDR1 and CDR2 from the germline V gene are SEHNR and FQNEAQ (reference sequence). This CDR3 spans 15 amino acids.

This clone was detected a few times. The chain joins TRBV15 to TRBJ2-3; tentatively, D is TRBD1 or TRBD2 (6 bases each). V was shortened by 1 base and J by 4 bases, with 15 bases between the two germline ends. Per the germline V gene, CDR1 is LNHNV and CDR2 is YYDKDF (reference sequence). The CDR3 runs 16 residues. CDR3 amino acids: CATSRGGGRRADTQYF. The DNA of the CDR3 is TGTGCCACCAGCAGAGGAGGGGGGAGGCGGGCAGATACGCAGTATTTT.

This clone appeared a few times. The V and J genes are TRBV6-6 and TRBJ1-4; D gene uncertain. Looked up from germline, CDR1 is MNHNY and CDR2 is SVGAGI (reference sequence). V shed 5 bases and J shed 8 bases, with 18 bases lying between them. This CDR3 contains 15 residues. CDR3 protein: CASSPPRGSVEKLFF. As DNA, the CDR3 is TGTGCCAGCAGTCCCCCGCGGGGAAGCGTGGAAAAACTGTTTTTT.

The chain combines TRBV27 with TRBJ1-5; no clear D. Trimming removed 7 bases from V and 7 bases from J, with 8 bases in between. Germline assignment: CDR1 MNHEY and CDR2 SMNVEV (reference sequence). The CDR3 contains 11 residues. The CDR3 region has the DNA TGTGCCAGCACCGCGAGGCAGCCCCAGCATTTT. Its translation is CASTARQPQHF.

This sequence joins TRBV5-1 and TRBJ1-2; perhaps TRBD1 as D (5 bases). V lost 4 bases and J 9 bases, leaving 22 bases between the germline ends. Germline V gives CDR1 SGHRS, CDR2 YFSETQ. The CDR3 runs to 15 residues. CDR3 in DNA: TGCGCCAGCAGCCCGGAGCAGGGAACGGGCATGCGCTACACCTTC. It encodes CASSPEQGTGMRYTF.

A few counts support this clone. This chain connects TRBV5-6 to TRBJ2-2; no reliable D call. The CDR3 loop spans 13 amino acids. Germline CDR1 SGHDT, CDR2 YYEEEE. Between the trimmed V and J ends, which lost 2 bases and 0 bases, there was a span of 2 bases. CDR3 residues: CASSFPNTGELFF. The CDR3 nucleotides read TGTGCCAGCAGCTTTCCGAACACCGGGGAGCTGTTTTTT.

Of note for this clone: The sample holds other DNA sequences that translate to the same CDR3. CDR3 protein: CASSRGVQETQYF. The DNA of the CDR3 is TGTGCCAGCAGCCGGGGGGTCCAAGAGACCCAGTACTTC. The chain has TRBV7-2 and TRBJ2-5, with 7 bases matching TRBD2. Germline CDR1 SGHTA, CDR2 FQGNSA. The CDR3 spans 13 residues. After removal of 5 bases from V and 1 base from J, the junction contained 1 base not matched to a gene.

This clone has just a few counts. The J gene is TRBJ2-7, the V gene TRBV6-5; perhaps TRBD2 as D (5 bases). From germline, CDR1 is MNHEY and CDR2 SVGAGI. V gave up 6 bases and J gave up 2 bases, with 14 bases separating them. The CDR3 covers 14 residues. The CDR3 is CASRERRPPYEQYF. As DNA, the CDR3 is TGTGCCAGCAGGGAACGGAGGCCCCCCTACGAGCAGTACTTC.

The chain recombines TRBV11-2 with TRBJ2-7; D is undetermined. V dropped 2 bases and J dropped 6 bases, with 5 bases sitting between them. This CDR3 has 11 amino acids. CDR1 SGHAT and CDR2 FQNNGV come from the germline V gene. The CDR3 region has the DNA TGTGCCAGCAGCTTAAGAGCCGAGCAGTACTTC. This translates into CASSLRAEQYF.

The chain carries TRBV11-1 and TRBJ1-2, with a possible D match to TRBD1 (5 bases). V lost 8 bases and J 5 bases, leaving 15 bases between the germline ends. The CDR3 consists of 13 residues. Germline CDR1 and CDR2: SGHAT and FQDESV (reference sequence). The CDR3 reads CASERDRNYGYTF. In DNA, the CDR3 is TGTGCCAGCGAACGGGACCGCAATTATGGCTACACCTTC.

The rearrangement links TRBV29-1 to TRBJ2-1, with D possibly being TRBD1 (6 bases). The germline V gene has CDR1 SQVTM and CDR2 ANQGSEA. Trimming removed 1 base from V and 3 bases from J, with 10 bases in between. The CDR3 has 14 amino acids. CDR3 loop: CSVEGQEYYNEQFF. CDR3 nucleotide sequence: TGCAGCGTTGAAGGACAGGAGTACTACAATGAGCAGTTCTTC.

There are a few counts of this clone. The chain has TRBV5-1 and TRBJ2-2; 7 bases align to TRBD1. The ends lost 3 bases at V and 1 base at J; junction bases unmatched: 3. The CDR3 is 15 residues long. Germline V gene data show CDR1 as SGHRS and CDR2 as YFSETQ. Here the CDR3 DNA reads TGCGCCAGCAGCTCGGGACAGCAGAACACCGGGGAGCTGTTTTTT. Encoded protein: CASSSGQQNTGELFF.

This clone was counted a few times. The V call is TRBV29-1, the J call TRBJ2-7; 10 nucleotides match TRBD1. Germline V lookup: CDR1 SQVTM, CDR2 ANQGSEA. This CDR3 spans 13 amino acids. The J segment lost 4 bases and the V segment lost 4 bases, leaving 4 bases of the junction unmatched. CDR3 DNA: TGCAGCGTTGGACAGGGGGCCGGTTACGAGCAGTACTTC. Translation: CSVGQGAGYEQYF.

The chain couples TRBV18 to TRBJ1-2; possibly TRBD1 for D (6 bases). V lost 3 bases and J lost 2, with 13 bases in between. Germline V CDR1 and CDR2: KGHSH, LQKENI. There are 15 residues in the CDR3. CDR3 residues: CASSPGTGANYGYTF. CDR3 nucleotides: TGTGCCAGCTCACCCGGTACGGGGGCGAACTATGGCTACACCTTC.

The gene calls are TRBV5-6 and TRBJ2-5, with D possibly being TRBD1 (6 bases). The CDR3 runs 14 residues. Trimming took 4 bases from V and 5 from J, leaving 15 bases between them. The germline V gene has CDR1 SGHDT and CDR2 YYEEEE. The CDR3, as DNA: TGTGCCAGCAGCCCCAGACAGGCCGACGAGACCCAGTACTTC. It translates to CASSPRQADETQYF.

The chain couples TRBV29-1 to TRBJ2-7; D is tentatively TRBD1 or TRBD2 (5 bases each). Between the trimmed V and J ends, which lost 4 bases and 0 bases, there was a span of 10 bases. This CDR3 spans 13 amino acids. Germline V CDR1 and CDR2: SQVTM, ANQGSEA. The CDR3 nucleotides read TGCAGCGTTGGCGCAGGGACCTCCTACGAGCAGTACTTC. It codes for CSVGAGTSYEQYF.

CDR3 region: CAWKVTGREAFF. CDR3 coding DNA: TGTGCCTGGAAGGTTACCGGGCGGGAAGCTTTCTTT. The chain has TRBV30 and TRBJ1-1; no clear D gene. Germline-derived CDR1 and CDR2 are GTSNPN and SVGIG (reference sequence). There are 12 residues in the CDR3. V lost 4 bases and J lost 8, with 14 bases in between.

This clone was detected a few times. Other DNA sequences in this sample translate to the same CDR3. This chain connects TRBV30 to TRBJ2-2, with 10 bases that match TRBD1. CDR3 length: 15 amino acids. Germline CDR1 reads GTSNPN; CDR2 reads SVGIG (reference sequence). Unmatched junction bases numbered 8, after V lost 3 bases and J lost 7 bases. The CDR3 DNA reads TGTGCCTGGAGCCCCGGGACAGGGGAACACGGGGAGCTGTTTTTT. Translated, it gives CAWSPGTGEHGELFF.

The chain has TRBV15 and TRBJ2-5; 7 nucleotides agree with TRBD1. Germline V gene lookup returns CDR1 LNHNV and CDR2 YYDKDF (reference sequence). The J segment lost 5 bases and the V segment lost 6 bases, leaving 6 bases of the junction unmatched. The length of the CDR3 is 13 residues. Here the CDR3 DNA reads TGTGCCACCAGTCAGGGGGATATCGAGACCCAGTACTTC. It specifies CATSQGDIETQYF.

This rearrangement joins TRBV30 to TRBJ1-1; 7 nucleotides match TRBD1. The CDR3 loop spans 13 amino acids. V shed 4 bases, J shed 1 base, and the junction held 3 bases outside the gene matches. Germline V lookup: CDR1 GTSNPN, CDR2 SVGIG (reference sequence). Here the CDR3 reads CAWMRGRNTEAFF. For the CDR3, the DNA is TGTGCCTGGATGAGGGGGCGGAACACTGAAGCTTTCTTT.

Worth noting for this clone: Other DNA variants within this sample encode the same CDR3. The V gene is TRBV30, the J gene TRBJ1-2; D remains unclear. V was shortened by 2 bases and J by 6 bases, with 4 bases between the two germline ends. This CDR3 has 10 residues. From germline, CDR1 is GTSNPN and CDR2 SVGIG (reference sequence). This CDR3 reads CAWSRDGYTF. DNA of the CDR3: TGTGCCTGGAGTAGGGATGGCTACACCTTC.

This clone was seen more than once but under ten times. The chain combines TRBV5-1 with TRBJ2-1; possibly TRBD1 for D (5 bases). Germline V gene data show CDR1 as SGHRS and CDR2 as YFSETQ. Trimming shortened V by 4 bases and J by 5 bases, and 13 bases separated the two germline ends. This CDR3 comprises 14 residues. CDR3 region: CASSGIGRDNEQFF. The CDR3 region has the DNA TGCGCCAGCAGCGGGATCGGCAGGGACAATGAGCAGTTCTTC.

This chain connects TRBV15 to TRBJ2-5; weak D call: TRBD2 (6 bases). Looked up from germline, CDR1 is LNHNV and CDR2 is YYDKDF (reference sequence). This CDR3 has 16 amino acids. V was shortened by 0 bases and J by 5 bases, with 16 bases between the two germline ends. CDR3 in DNA: TGTGCCACCAGCAGAGATCAGGCTGGAGGGTTTGAGACCCAGTACTTC. Translation gives CATSRDQAGGFETQYF.

The rearrangement links TRBV29-1 to TRBJ1-2, with D unresolved. The length of the CDR3 is 13 residues. CDR1 SQVTM and CDR2 ANQGSEA come from the germline V gene. V dropped 7 bases and J dropped 4 bases, with 16 bases sitting between them. The CDR3 nucleotides are TGCAGCGGAACCGAGATGGCAGGCTATGGCTACACCTTC. Translation: CSGTEMAGYGYTF.

This clone was seen only a few times. The gene calls are TRBV6-5 and TRBJ2-2; the match to TRBD1 covers 8 bases. The CDR3 has 15 amino acids. The germline CDR1 and CDR2 sequences are MNHEY and SVGAGI. Trimming removed 2 bases from V and 6 bases from J; junction bases left unmatched: 5. Here the CDR3 DNA reads TGTGCCAGCAGTTACAGGACAGGGTTATCCGGGGAGCTGTTTTTT. The encoded protein is CASSYRTGLSGELFF.

V gene TRBV11-2 combines with J gene TRBJ1-1; D gene unclear. The length of the CDR3 is 12 residues. From germline, CDR1 is SGHAT and CDR2 FQNNGV. The V end lost 4 bases, the J end lost 3 bases, and 6 bases lay between the germline ends. The CDR3 here is CASSYRDTEAFF. The CDR3 nucleotides read TGTGCCAGCAGCTATAGGGACACTGAAGCTTTCTTT.